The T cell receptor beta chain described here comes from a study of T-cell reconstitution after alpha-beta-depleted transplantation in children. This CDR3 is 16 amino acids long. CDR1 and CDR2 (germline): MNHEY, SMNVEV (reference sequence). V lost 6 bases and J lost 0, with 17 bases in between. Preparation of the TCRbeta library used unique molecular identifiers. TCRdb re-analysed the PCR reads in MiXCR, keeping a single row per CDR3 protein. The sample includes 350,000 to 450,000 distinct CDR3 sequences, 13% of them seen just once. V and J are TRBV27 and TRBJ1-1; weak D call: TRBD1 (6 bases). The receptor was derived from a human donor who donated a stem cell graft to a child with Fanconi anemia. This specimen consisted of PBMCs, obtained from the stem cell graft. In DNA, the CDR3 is TGTGCCAGCAGCCCTCACGGGACAATTATGAACACTGAAGCTTTCTTT. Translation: CASSPHGTIMNTEAFF.